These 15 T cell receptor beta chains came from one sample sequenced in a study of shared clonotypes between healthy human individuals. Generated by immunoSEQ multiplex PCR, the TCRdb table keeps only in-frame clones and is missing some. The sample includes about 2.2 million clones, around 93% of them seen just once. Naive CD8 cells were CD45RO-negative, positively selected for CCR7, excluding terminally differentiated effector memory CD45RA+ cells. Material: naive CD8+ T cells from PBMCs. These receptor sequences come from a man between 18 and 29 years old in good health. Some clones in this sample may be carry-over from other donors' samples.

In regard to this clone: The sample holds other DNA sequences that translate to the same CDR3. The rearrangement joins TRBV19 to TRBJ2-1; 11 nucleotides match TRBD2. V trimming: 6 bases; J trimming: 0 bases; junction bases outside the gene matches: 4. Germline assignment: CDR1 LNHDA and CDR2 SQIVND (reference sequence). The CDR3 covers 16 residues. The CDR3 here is CASSPTSGSSYNEQFF. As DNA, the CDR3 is TGTGCCAGTAGCCCAACTAGCGGGAGCTCCTACAATGAGCAGTTCTTC.

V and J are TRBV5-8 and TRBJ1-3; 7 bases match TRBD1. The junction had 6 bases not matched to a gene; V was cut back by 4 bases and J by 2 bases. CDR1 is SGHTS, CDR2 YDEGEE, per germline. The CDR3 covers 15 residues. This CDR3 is CASSVDRDPGNTIYF. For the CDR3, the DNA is TGTGCCAGCAGCGTCGACAGGGACCCTGGAAACACCATATATTTT.

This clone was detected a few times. The DNA for the CDR3 is TGTGCCAGCAGCAAAGCCCCGGACAGGGGTACTGAAGCTTTCTTT. It specifies CASSKAPDRGTEAFF. V gene TRBV21-1 combines with J gene TRBJ1-1; the table's TRBD1 call for D was not verified on the DNA. TRBV21-1 constitutes a pseudogene. The CDR3 covers 15 residues.

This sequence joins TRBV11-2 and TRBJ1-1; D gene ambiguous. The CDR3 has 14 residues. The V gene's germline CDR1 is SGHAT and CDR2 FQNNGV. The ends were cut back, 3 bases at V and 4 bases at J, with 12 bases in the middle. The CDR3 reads CASSFTPKGTEAFF. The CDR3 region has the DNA TGTGCCAGCAGCTTCACACCAAAGGGCACTGAAGCTTTCTTT.

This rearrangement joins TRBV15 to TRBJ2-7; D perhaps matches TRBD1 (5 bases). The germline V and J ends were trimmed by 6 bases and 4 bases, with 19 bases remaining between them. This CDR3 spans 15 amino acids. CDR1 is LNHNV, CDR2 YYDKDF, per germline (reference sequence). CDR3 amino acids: CATRKSTEGEYEQYF. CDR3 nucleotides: TGTGCCACCAGGAAGTCGACCGAAGGGGAATACGAGCAGTACTTC.

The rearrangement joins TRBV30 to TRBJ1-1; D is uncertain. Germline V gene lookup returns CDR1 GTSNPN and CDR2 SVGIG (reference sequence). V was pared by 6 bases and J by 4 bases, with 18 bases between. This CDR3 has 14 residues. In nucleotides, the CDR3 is TGTGCCTGCCGTTCAGGTATGAGAAGCACTGAAGCTTTCTTT. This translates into CACRSGMRSTEAFF.

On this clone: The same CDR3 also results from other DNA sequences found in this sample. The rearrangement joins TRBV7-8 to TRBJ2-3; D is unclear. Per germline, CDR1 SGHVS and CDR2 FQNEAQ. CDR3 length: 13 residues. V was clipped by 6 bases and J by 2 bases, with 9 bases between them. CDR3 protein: CASSLGLTDTQYF. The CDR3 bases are TGTGCCAGCAGTTTGGGCCTCACAGATACGCAGTATTTT.

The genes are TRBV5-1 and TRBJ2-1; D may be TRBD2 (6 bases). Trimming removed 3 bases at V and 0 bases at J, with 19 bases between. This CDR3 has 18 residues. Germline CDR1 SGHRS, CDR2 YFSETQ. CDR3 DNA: TGCGCCAGCAGCTCAGCGCCGGGACTGTTGAGCTCCTACAATGAGCAGTTCTTC. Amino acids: CASSSAPGLLSSYNEQFF.

The CDR3 is CATLSFAGYGEAFF. The DNA for the CDR3 is TGTGCCACCCTTTCCTTCGCAGGGTATGGTGAAGCTTTCTTT. This chain connects TRBV28 to TRBJ1-1; D perhaps matches TRBD1 (5 bases). Germline CDR1 is MDHEN and CDR2 is SYDVKM. The CDR3 spans 14 residues. The V end lost 10 bases, the J end lost 7 bases, and 22 bases lay between the germline ends.

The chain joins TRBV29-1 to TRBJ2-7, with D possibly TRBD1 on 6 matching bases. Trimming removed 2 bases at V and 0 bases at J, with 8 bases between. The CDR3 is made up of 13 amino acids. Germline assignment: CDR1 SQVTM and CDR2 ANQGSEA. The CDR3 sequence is CSVEQGPSYEQYF. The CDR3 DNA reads TGCAGCGTTGAACAGGGGCCCTCCTACGAGCAGTACTTC.

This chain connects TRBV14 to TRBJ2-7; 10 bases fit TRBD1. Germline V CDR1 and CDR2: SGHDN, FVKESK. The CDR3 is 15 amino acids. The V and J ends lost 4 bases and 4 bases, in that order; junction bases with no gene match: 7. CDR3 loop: CASSLDRGPEYEQYF. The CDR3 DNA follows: TGTGCCAGCAGCCTTGACAGGGGGCCCGAGTACGAGCAGTACTTC.

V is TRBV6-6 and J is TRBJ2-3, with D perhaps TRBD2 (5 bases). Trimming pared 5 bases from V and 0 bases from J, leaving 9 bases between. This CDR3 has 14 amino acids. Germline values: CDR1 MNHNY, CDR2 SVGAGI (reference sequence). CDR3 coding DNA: TGTGCCAGCAGTCAACTAGAGAGCACAGATACGCAGTATTTT. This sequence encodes CASSQLESTDTQYF.

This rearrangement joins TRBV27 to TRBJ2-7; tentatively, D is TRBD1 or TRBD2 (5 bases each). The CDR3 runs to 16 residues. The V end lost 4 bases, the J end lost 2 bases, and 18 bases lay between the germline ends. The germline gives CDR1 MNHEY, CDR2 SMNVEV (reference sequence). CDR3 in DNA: TGTGCCAGCAGTTCGGGGCTTTCACCAGCCCCCTACGAGCAGTACTTC. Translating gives CASSSGLSPAPYEQYF.

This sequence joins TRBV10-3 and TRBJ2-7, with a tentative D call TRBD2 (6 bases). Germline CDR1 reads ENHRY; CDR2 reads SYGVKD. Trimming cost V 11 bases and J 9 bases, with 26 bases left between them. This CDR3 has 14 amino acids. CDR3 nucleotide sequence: TGTGCCGTTGCGGGACCCGGGCCTGGGCTCCGGCAGTACTTC. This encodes CAVAGPGPGLRQYF.

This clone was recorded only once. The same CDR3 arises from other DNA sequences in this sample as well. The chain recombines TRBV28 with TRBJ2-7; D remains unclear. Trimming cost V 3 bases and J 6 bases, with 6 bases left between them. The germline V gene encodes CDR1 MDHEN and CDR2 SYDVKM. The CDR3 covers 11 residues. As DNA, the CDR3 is TGTGCCAGCAGTTTTCGAGCCGAGCAGTACTTC. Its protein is CASSFRAEQYF.